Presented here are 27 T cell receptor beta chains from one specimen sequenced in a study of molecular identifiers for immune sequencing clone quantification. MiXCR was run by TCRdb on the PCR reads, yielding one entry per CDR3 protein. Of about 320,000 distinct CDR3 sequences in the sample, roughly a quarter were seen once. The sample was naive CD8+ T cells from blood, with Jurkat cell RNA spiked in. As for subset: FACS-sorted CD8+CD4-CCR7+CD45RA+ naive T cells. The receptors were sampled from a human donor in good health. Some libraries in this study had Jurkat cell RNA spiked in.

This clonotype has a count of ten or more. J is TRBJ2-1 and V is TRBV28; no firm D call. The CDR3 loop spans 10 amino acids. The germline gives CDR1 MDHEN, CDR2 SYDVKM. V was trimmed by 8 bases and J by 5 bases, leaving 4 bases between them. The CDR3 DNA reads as TGTGCCAGCGGGGACAATGAGCAGTTCTTC. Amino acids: CASGDNEQFF.

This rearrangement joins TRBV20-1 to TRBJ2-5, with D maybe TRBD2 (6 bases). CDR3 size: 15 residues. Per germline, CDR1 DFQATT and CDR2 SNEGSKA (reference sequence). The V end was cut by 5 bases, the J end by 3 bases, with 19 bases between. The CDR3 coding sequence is TGCAGTGCTGCGGGATACATGGACGGGAAAGAGACCCAGTACTTC. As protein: CSAAGYMDGKETQYF.

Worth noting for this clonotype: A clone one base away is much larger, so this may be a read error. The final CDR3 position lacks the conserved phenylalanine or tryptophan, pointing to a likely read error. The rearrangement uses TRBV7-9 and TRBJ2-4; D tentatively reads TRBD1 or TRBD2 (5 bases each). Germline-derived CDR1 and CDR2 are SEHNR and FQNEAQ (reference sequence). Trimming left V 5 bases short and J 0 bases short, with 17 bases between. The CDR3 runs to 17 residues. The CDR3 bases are TGTGCCAGCAGCCCGGGACCCTTGATTCTAGCCAAAAACATTCAGTACTAC. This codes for CASSPGPLILAKNIQYY.

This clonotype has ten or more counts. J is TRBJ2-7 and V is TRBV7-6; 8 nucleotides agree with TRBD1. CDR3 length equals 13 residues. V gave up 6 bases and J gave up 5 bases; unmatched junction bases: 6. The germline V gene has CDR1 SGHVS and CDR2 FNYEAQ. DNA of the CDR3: TGTGCCAGCAGTGGGCAGGGGGCCCACGAGCAGTACTTC. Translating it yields CASSGQGAHEQYF.

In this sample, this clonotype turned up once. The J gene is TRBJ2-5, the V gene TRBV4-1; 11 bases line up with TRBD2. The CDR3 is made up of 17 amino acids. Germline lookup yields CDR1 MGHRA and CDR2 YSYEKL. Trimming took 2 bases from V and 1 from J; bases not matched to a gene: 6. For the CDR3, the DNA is TGCGCCAGCAGCCAATCCTGGACTAGCGGGTCCCAAGAGACCCAGTACTTC. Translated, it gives CASSQSWTSGSQETQYF.

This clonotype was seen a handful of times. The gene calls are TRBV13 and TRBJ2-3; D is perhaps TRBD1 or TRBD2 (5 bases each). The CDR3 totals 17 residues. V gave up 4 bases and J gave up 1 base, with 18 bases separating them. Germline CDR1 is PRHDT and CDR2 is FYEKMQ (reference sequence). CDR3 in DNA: TGTGCCAGCAGCTCCAACCAACTAGTGGGGGGCACAGATACGCAGTATTTT. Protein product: CASSSNQLVGGTDTQYF.

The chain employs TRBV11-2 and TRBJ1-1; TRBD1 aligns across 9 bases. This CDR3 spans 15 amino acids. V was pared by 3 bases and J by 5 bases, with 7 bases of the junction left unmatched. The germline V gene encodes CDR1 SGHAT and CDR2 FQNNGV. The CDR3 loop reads CASSFDRGEGTEAFF. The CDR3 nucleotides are TGTGCCAGCAGCTTTGACAGGGGGGAGGGGACTGAAGCTTTCTTT.

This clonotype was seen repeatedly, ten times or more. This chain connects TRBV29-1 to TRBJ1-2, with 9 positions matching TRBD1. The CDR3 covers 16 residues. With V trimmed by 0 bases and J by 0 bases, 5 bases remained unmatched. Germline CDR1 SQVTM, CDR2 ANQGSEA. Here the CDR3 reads CSVEDMDRGTNYGYTF. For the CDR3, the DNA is TGCAGCGTTGAAGACATGGACAGGGGAACTAACTATGGCTACACCTTC.

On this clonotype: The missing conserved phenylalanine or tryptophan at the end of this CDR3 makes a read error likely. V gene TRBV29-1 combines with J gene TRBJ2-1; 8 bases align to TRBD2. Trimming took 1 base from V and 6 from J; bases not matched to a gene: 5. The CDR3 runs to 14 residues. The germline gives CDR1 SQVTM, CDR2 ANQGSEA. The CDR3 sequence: CSVEGLASPNEQFL. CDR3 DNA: TGCAGCGTTGAAGGACTAGCGAGCCCCAATGAGCAGTTCCTC.

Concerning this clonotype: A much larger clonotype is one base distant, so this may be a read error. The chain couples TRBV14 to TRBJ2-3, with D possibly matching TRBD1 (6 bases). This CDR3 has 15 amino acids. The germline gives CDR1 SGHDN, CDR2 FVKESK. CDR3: CASSPWTVSTDTLYF. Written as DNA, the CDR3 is TGTGCCAGCAGCCCCTGGACAGTTAGCACAGATACGCTGTATTTT.

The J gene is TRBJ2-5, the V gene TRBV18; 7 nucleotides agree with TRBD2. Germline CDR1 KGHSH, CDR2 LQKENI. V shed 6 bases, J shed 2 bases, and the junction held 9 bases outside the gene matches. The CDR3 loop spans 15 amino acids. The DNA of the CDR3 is TGTGCCAGCTCCACCACCATGGGGGGGCAAGAGACCCAGTACTTC. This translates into CASSTTMGGQETQYF.

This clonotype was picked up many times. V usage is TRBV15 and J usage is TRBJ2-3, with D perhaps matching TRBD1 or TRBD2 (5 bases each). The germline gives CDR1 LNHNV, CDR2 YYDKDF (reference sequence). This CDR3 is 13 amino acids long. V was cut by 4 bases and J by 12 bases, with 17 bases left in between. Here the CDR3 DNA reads TGTGCCACCAGCATCAATACGGGACCCGCCCAGTATTTT. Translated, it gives CATSINTGPAQYF.

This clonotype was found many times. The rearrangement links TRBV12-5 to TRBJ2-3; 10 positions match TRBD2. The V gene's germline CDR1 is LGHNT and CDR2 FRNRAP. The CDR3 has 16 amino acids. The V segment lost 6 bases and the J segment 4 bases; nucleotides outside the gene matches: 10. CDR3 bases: TGTGCTAGTGGATACCTAGCGGGGGCACCGGCAGATACGCAGTATTTT. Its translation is CASGYLAGAPADTQYF.

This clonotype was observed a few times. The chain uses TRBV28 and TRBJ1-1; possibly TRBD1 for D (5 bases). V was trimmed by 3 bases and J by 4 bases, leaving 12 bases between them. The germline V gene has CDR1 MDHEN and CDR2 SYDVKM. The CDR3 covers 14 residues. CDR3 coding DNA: TGTGCCAGCAGTTTGCGGGGGGACTCCACTGAAGCTTTCTTT. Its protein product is CASSLRGDSTEAFF. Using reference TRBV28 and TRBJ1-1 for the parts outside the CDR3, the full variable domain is DVKVTQSSRYLVKRTGEKVFLECVQDMDHENMFWYRQDPGLGLRLIYFSYDVKMKEKGDIPEGYSVSREKKERFSLILESASTNQTSMYLCASSLRGDSTEAFFGQGTRLTVV.

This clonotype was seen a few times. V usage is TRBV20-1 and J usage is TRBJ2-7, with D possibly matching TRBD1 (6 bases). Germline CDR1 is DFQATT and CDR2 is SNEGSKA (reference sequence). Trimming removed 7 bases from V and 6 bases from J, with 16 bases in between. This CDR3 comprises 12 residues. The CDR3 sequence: CSGQGLGSEQYF. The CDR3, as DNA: TGCAGTGGCCAGGGGTTGGGGTCCGAGCAGTACTTC.

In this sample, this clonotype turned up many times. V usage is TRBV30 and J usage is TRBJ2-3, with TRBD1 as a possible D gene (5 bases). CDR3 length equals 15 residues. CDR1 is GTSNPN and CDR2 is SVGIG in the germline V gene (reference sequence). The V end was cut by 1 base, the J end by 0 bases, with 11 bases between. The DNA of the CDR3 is TGTGCCTGGAGTGGTGGGGCGGCTAGCACAGATACGCAGTATTTT. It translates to CAWSGGAASTDTQYF.

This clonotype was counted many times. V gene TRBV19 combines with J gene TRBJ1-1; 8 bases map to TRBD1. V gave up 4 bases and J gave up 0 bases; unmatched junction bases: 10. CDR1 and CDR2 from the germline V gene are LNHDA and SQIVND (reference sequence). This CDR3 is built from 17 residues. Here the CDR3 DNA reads TGTGCCAGTAGTACCCGGGACAGGCTCGTTATGAACACTGAAGCTTTCTTT. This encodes CASSTRDRLVMNTEAFF.

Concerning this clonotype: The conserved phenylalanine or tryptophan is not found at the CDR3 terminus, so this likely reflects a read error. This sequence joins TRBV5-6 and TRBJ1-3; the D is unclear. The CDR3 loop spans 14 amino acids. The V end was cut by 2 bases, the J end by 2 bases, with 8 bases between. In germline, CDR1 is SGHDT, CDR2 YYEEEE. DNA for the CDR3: TGTGCCAGCAGCTTTGGAGGCGCTGGAAACACCATATATTCT. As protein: CASSFGGAGNTIYS.

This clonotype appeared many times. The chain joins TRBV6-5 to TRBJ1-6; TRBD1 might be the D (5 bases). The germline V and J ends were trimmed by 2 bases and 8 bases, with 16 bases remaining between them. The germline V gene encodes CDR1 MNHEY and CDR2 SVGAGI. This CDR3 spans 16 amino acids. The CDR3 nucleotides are TGTGCCAGCAGTTACCGTGGCTTGGGACTGGATTCACCCCTCCACTTT. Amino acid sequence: CASSYRGLGLDSPLHF.

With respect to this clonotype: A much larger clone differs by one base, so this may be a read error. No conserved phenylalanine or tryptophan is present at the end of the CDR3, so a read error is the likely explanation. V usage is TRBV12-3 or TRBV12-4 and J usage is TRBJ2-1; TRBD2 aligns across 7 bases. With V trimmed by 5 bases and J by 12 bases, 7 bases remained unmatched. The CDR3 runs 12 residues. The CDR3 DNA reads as TGTGCCAGCAGTCTAACTAGCGTTGGGCAGTTCTCC. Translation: CASSLTSVGQFS.

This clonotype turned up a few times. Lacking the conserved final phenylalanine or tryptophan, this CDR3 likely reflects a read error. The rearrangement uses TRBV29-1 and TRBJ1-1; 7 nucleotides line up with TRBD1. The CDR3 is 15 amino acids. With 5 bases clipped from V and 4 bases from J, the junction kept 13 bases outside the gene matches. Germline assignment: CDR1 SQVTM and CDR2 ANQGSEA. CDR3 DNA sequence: TGCAGCGTTCCGGAGTTCAACAGGGGAGGCACTGAAGCTTTCCTT. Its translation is CSVPEFNRGGTEAFL.

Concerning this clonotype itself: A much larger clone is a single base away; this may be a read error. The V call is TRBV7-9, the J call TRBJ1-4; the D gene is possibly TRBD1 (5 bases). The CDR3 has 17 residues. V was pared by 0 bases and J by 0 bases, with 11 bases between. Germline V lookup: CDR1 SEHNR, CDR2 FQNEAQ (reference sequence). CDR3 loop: CASSLAWLGATNEKLFF. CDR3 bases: TGTGCCAGCAGCTTAGCCTGGCTGGGGGCAACTAATGAAAAACTGTTTTTT.

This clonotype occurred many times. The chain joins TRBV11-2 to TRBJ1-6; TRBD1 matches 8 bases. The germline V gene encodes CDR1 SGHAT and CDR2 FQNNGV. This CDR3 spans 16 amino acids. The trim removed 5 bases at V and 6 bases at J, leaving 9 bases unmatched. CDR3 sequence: CASSHSPGQANSPLHF. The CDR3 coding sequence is TGTGCCAGCAGCCATAGCCCGGGACAGGCTAATTCACCCCTCCACTTT. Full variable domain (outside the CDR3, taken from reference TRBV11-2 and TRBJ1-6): EAGVAQSPRYKIIEKRQSVAFWCNPISGHATLYWYQQILGQGPKLLIQFQNNGVVDDSQLPKDRFSAERLKGVDSTLKIQPAKLEDSAVYLCASSHSPGQANSPLHFGNGTRLTVT.

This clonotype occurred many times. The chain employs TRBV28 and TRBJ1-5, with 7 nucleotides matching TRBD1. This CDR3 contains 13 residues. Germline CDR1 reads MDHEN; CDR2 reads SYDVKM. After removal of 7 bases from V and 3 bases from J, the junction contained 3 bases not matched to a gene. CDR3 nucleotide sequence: TGTGCCAGCACCGGGACAGTCAATCAGCCCCAGCATTTT. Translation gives CASTGTVNQPQHF. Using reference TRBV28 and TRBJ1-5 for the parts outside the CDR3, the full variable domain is DVKVTQSSRYLVKRTGEKVFLECVQDMDHENMFWYRQDPGLGLRLIYFSYDVKMKEKGDIPEGYSVSREKKERFSLILESASTNQTSMYLCASTGTVNQPQHFGDGTRLSIL.

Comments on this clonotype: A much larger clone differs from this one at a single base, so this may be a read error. Written as DNA, the CDR3 is TGCAGTGCTAGAGCGGGACTACGGAGCACTGATGCTTTCTTT. Its protein is CSARAGLRSTDAFF. The genes are TRBV20-1 and TRBJ1-1, with TRBD1 as a possible D gene (5 bases). This CDR3 has 14 amino acids. CDR1 and CDR2 from the germline V gene are DFQATT and SNEGSKA (reference sequence).

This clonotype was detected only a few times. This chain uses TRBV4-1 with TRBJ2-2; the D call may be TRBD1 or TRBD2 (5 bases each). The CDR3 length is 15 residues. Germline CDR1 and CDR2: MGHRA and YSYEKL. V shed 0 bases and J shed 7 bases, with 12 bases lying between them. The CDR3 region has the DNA TGCGCCAGCAGCCAAGAAGGGGCTAGCCGCGGGGAGCTGTTTTTT. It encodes CASSQEGASRGELFF.

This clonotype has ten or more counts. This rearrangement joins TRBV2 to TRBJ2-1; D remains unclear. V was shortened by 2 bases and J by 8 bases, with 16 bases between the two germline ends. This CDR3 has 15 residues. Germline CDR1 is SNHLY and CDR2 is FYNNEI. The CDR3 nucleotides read TGTGCCAGCAGTGAAAGTCAGGTGGTCCTCGATGAGCAGTTCTTC. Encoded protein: CASSESQVVLDEQFF.